Below are 29 T cell receptor beta chains sequenced from a single sample in a study of blood T cell repertoires in COVID-19. This table comes from immunoSEQ multiplex PCR, and its TCRdb copy is limited to in-frame clones, with some not included. The sample includes 150,000 to 200,000 clones, 70% to 90% seen only once; the top ten take roughly 3%. The sample was peripheral blood. The receptors shown here come from a man in his 60s with acute or convalescent COVID-19.

This chain uses TRBV6-5 with TRBJ1-2; 12 bases fit TRBD1. This CDR3 is 14 amino acids long. Germline V gene sequence: CDR1 MNHEY, CDR2 SVGAGI. V was clipped by 8 bases and J by 6 bases; unmatched bases: 7. CDR3 nucleotide sequence: TGTGCCAGCCGTCCGGGACAGGGGGCAGATGGCTACACCTTC. Its protein is CASRPGQGADGYTF.

The chain combines TRBV5-6 with TRBJ2-2; a weak D match, TRBD2 (5 bases). The CDR3 extends over 14 amino acids. In germline, CDR1 is SGHDT, CDR2 YYEEEE. V dropped 4 bases and J dropped 4 bases, with 11 bases sitting between them. In nucleotides, the CDR3 is TGTGCCAGCAGCCACAGTGCGGGCACCGGGGAGCTGTTTTTT. Translating it yields CASSHSAGTGELFF.

This sequence joins TRBV12-3 or TRBV12-4 and TRBJ1-1; D not resolved. V was pared by 6 bases and J by 2 bases, with 4 bases between. The CDR3 contains 11 residues. The CDR3 DNA follows: TGTGCCAGCAGACTAAACACTGAAGCTTTCTTT. As protein: CASRLNTEAFF.

The chain couples TRBV4-1 to TRBJ1-5; 8 bases match TRBD1. V was clipped by 1 base and J by 3 bases; unmatched bases: 5. This CDR3 contains 16 residues. Germline loops: CDR1 MGHRA, CDR2 YSYEKL. CDR3 nucleotides: TGCGCCAGCAGCCAAGGTAGCAGGGGGCTCAATCAGCCCCAGCATTTT. It codes for CASSQGSRGLNQPQHF.

The CDR3 loop reads CASSWGTGVNEQFF. The CDR3 region has the DNA TGCGCCAGCAGCTGGGGGACAGGGGTTAATGAGCAGTTCTTC. The chain couples TRBV5-1 to TRBJ2-1; TRBD1 matches 10 bases. Per germline, CDR1 SGHRS and CDR2 YFSETQ. J gave up 7 bases and V 3 bases, and 4 bases lay outside the gene matches. The CDR3 has 14 residues.

This clone was counted between two and nine times. V usage is TRBV10-3 and J usage is TRBJ2-7, with D possibly TRBD1 on 6 matching bases. V lost 11 bases and J lost 0, with 14 bases in between. CDR3 length: 13 amino acids. Germline loops: CDR1 ENHRY, CDR2 SYGVKD. The CDR3 spells CAATGWDSYEQYF. The CDR3 region has the DNA TGTGCCGCAACAGGGTGGGACTCCTACGAGCAGTACTTC.

This clone was found once. The chain carries TRBV2 and TRBJ1-5; D not certain. CDR1 is SNHLY, CDR2 FYNNEI, per germline. The CDR3 loop spans 13 amino acids. Trimming pared 7 bases from V and 0 bases from J, leaving 7 bases between. The CDR3 protein is CASNRDSNQPQHF. The DNA for the CDR3 is TGTGCCAGCAATCGGGATAGCAATCAGCCCCAGCATTTT.

V and J are TRBV24-1 and TRBJ2-2; D unclear. Germline V CDR1 and CDR2: KGHDR, SFDVKD. With 3 bases removed from V and 6 bases from J, the gap between germline ends came to 10 bases. The CDR3 contains 14 residues. The CDR3 DNA reads TGTGCCACCAGTGATAGCTCGGTGCCCGGGGAGCTGTTTTTT. Amino acid sequence: CATSDSSVPGELFF.

This clone was found a few times. The chain links TRBV3-1 (or the pseudogene TRBV3-2) to TRBJ2-7, with 7 bases identical to TRBD2. This CDR3 is built from 16 residues. Germline CDR1 and CDR2: LGHDT and YNNKEL (reference sequence). The J segment lost 3 bases and the V segment lost 4 bases, leaving 12 bases of the junction unmatched. The DNA of the CDR3 is TGTGCCAGCAGCCCCTCGGTAGAGCGGGAATACTACGAGCAGTACTTC. The encoded protein is CASSPSVEREYYEQYF.

The V and J genes are TRBV28 and TRBJ1-3; D is perhaps TRBD1 (6 bases). The V end lost 8 bases, the J end lost 4 bases, and 18 bases lay between the germline ends. Per the germline V gene, CDR1 is MDHEN and CDR2 is SYDVKM. The CDR3 consists of 15 residues. The CDR3: CASCRSGGRGNTIYF. As DNA, the CDR3 is TGTGCCAGCTGCCGTTCTGGGGGCCGGGGAAACACCATATATTTT. Filled out from reference TRBV28 and TRBJ1-3, the complete variable domain reads DVKVTQSSRYLVKRTGEKVFLECVQDMDHENMFWYRQDPGLGLRLIYFSYDVKMKEKGDIPEGYSVSREKKERFSLILESASTNQTSMYLCASCRSGGRGNTIYFGEGSWLTVV.

The chain is built from TRBV6-2 or TRBV6-3 and TRBJ2-1, with unresolved D. The germline gives CDR1 MNHEY, CDR2 SVGEGT. The CDR3 contains 14 residues. V dropped 2 bases and J dropped 4 bases, with 9 bases sitting between them. CDR3 protein: CASSYGSGYNEQFF. The CDR3 DNA reads as TGTGCCAGCAGTTACGGGTCAGGTTACAATGAGCAGTTCTTC.

This clone has a single count. The rearrangement joins TRBV28 to TRBJ1-3, with 7 bases aligning to TRBD1. This CDR3 has 15 amino acids. V lost 5 bases and J lost 0; bases outside the gene matches: 4. Germline V gives CDR1 MDHEN, CDR2 SYDVKM. For the CDR3, the DNA is TGTGCCAGCAGTCCAGGGGGTCACTCTGGAAACACCATATATTTT. Translation gives CASSPGGHSGNTIYF.

This chain connects TRBV7-9 to TRBJ2-1, with 15 bases that match TRBD2. With 4 bases clipped from V and 8 bases from J, the junction kept 6 bases outside the gene matches. This CDR3 contains 16 residues. Germline-derived CDR1 and CDR2 are SEHNR and FQNEAQ (reference sequence). CDR3 amino acids: CASSSGLAGGLDEQFF. For the CDR3, the DNA is TGTGCCAGCAGCTCTGGACTAGCGGGAGGGCTCGATGAGCAGTTCTTC.

The chain employs TRBV28 and TRBJ2-7; TRBD1 might be the D (6 bases). This CDR3 comprises 15 residues. Germline CDR1 is MDHEN and CDR2 is SYDVKM. Trimming stripped 6 bases from V and 0 bases from J, with 15 bases between. The CDR3 loop is CASSIPRGASYEQYF. The CDR3 DNA reads TGTGCCAGCAGCATCCCCAGGGGAGCCTCCTACGAGCAGTACTTC.

The chain couples TRBV19 to TRBJ1-5, with 8 bases fitting TRBD1. CDR3 length equals 16 residues. CDR1 is LNHDA, CDR2 SQIVND, per germline (reference sequence). V was clipped by 1 base and J by 6 bases; unmatched bases: 8. CDR3: CASSIGTGMSIQPQHF. CDR3 bases: TGTGCCAGTAGTATAGGGACAGGGATGAGTATTCAGCCCCAGCATTTT.

The CDR3 protein is CASSTGLRGLTEAFF. The CDR3 region has the DNA TGTGCCAGCAGCACCGGGCTGCGGGGCCTCACTGAAGCTTTCTTT. The gene calls are TRBV21-1 and TRBJ1-1. TRBV21-1 is assigned pseudogene status. This CDR3 contains 15 residues.

The gene calls are TRBV5-4 and TRBJ2-1; D not certain. V lost 4 bases and J lost 5, with 13 bases in between. Per the germline V gene, CDR1 is SGHNT and CDR2 is YYREEE (reference sequence). The length of the CDR3 is 14 residues. The CDR3 sequence: CASSPRSIHNEQFF. CDR3 nucleotide sequence: TGTGCCAGCAGCCCCCGGTCCATCCACAATGAGCAGTTCTTC. Complete variable domain (other parts from reference TRBV5-4 and TRBJ2-1): ETGVTQSPTHLIKTRGQQVTLRCSSQSGHNTVSWYQQALGQGPQFIFQYYREEENGRGNFPPRFSGLQFPNYSSELNVNALELDDSALYLCASSPRSIHNEQFFGPGTRLTVL.

The chain carries TRBV6-5 and TRBJ1-6; TRBD1 matches 7 bases. Trimming took 6 bases from V and 10 from J; bases not matched to a gene: 9. Germline V gene sequence: CDR1 MNHEY, CDR2 SVGAGI. The CDR3 spans 14 residues. The CDR3 protein is CASSQGVRRSPLHF. The CDR3 bases are TGTGCCAGCAGCCAGGGGGTCCGGCGCTCACCCCTCCACTTT.

V usage is TRBV27 and J usage is TRBJ2-3; TRBD2 matches 10 bases. With 5 bases clipped from V and 5 bases from J, the junction kept 7 bases outside the gene matches. Germline V gives CDR1 MNHEY, CDR2 SMNVEV (reference sequence). This CDR3 has 15 amino acids. CDR3: CASSILAGAGDTQYF. The CDR3 DNA sequence: TGTGCCAGCAGTATCCTAGCGGGAGCCGGAGATACGCAGTATTTT.

The gene calls are TRBV5-1 and TRBJ1-5; 9 bases line up with TRBD1. The CDR3 is 15 residues long. Unmatched junction bases numbered 8, after V lost 4 bases and J lost 6 bases. Germline values: CDR1 SGHRS, CDR2 YFSETQ. The CDR3 nucleotides are TGCGCCAGCAGCACCGGGACAGGGTTGTTTCAGCCCCAGCATTTT. Amino acid sequence: CASSTGTGLFQPQHF.

The chain has TRBV25-1 and TRBJ2-3, with 9 bases fitting TRBD1. Germline assignment: CDR1 MGHDK and CDR2 SYGVNS. The CDR3 contains 13 residues. Trimming cost V 8 bases and J 1 base; bases outside gene matches: 1. In nucleotides, the CDR3 is TGTGCCAGCCGGGACAGGGGCACAGATACGCAGTATTTT. Translation gives CASRDRGTDTQYF.

The chain couples TRBV18 to TRBJ2-3; D ambiguous. The CDR3 is made up of 13 amino acids. V was clipped by 1 base and J by 7 bases, with 9 bases between them. Germline CDR1 and CDR2: KGHSH and LQKENI. CDR3 residues: CASSPRLSNTQYF. The CDR3 DNA reads as TGTGCCAGCTCACCACGGTTGAGCAATACGCAGTATTTT.

The chain couples TRBV18 to TRBJ1-5; tentative D call: TRBD1 (6 bases). Germline CDR1 is KGHSH and CDR2 is LQKENI. V lost 2 bases, J lost 3 bases, and 11 bases lay in between. CDR3 length equals 15 residues. The CDR3 here is CASSPWGGDNQPQHF. The CDR3 nucleotides are TGTGCCAGCTCACCATGGGGGGGCGACAATCAGCCCCAGCATTTT.

This chain links TRBV28 with TRBJ1-1, with D unresolved. Between the trimmed V and J ends, which lost 6 bases and 0 bases, there was a span of 14 bases. Germline V gene data show CDR1 as MDHEN and CDR2 as SYDVKM. CDR3 length: 15 amino acids. The CDR3, as DNA: TGTGCCAGCAGGCCTGGCGGCTCAATGAACACTGAAGCTTTCTTT. Translated: CASRPGGSMNTEAFF. Full variable domain (remainder filled in from reference TRBV28 and TRBJ1-1): DVKVTQSSRYLVKRTGEKVFLECVQDMDHENMFWYRQDPGLGLRLIYFSYDVKMKEKGDIPEGYSVSREKKERFSLILESASTNQTSMYLCASRPGGSMNTEAFFGQGTRLTVV.

This chain uses TRBV6-2 or TRBV6-3 with TRBJ1-2, with D possibly being TRBD1 (5 bases). The CDR3 is 16 amino acids. Per the germline V gene, CDR1 is MNHEY and CDR2 is SVGEGT. The V and J ends lost 2 bases and 5 bases respectively, with 18 bases between them. CDR3 sequence reads: CASSYGRDSLGYGYTF. The CDR3 DNA reads TGTGCCAGCAGTTACGGAAGGGACTCGTTAGGGTATGGCTACACCTTC.

The chain joins TRBV9 to TRBJ2-5, with 14 bases fitting TRBD2. This CDR3 contains 16 residues. Germline V CDR1 and CDR2: SGDLS, YYNGEE. Germline trimming cut 2 bases from V and 5 bases from J; bases unmatched to any gene: 5. In nucleotides, the CDR3 is TGTGCCAGCAGCGTCGGGACTAGCGGGAGTGGGGAGACCCAGTACTTC. Translating gives CASSVGTSGSGETQYF.

This rearrangement joins TRBV5-6 to TRBJ1-1; TRBD1 matches 9 bases. With V trimmed by 3 bases and J by 3 bases, 6 bases remained unmatched. The CDR3 contains 15 residues. Germline CDR1 and CDR2: SGHDT and YYEEEE. The CDR3 DNA reads TGTGCCAGCAGCTCTGGGGACAGGGTTTACACTGAAGCTTTCTTT. As protein: CASSSGDRVYTEAFF.

The chain combines TRBV7-2 with TRBJ2-1, with TRBD2 identical over 8 bases. CDR1 and CDR2 (germline): SGHTA, FQGNSA. V dropped 6 bases and J dropped 9; count of bases not matched to a gene: 7. The CDR3 covers 13 residues. CDR3 DNA sequence: TGTGCCAGCAGGATTAGCGGGACCCCTGAGCAGTTCTTC. It translates to CASRISGTPEQFF.

V is TRBV9 and J is TRBJ1-4; possible D gene TRBD1, 6 bases. V was cut by 3 bases and J by 2 bases, with 11 bases left in between. The CDR3 is made up of 15 amino acids. CDR1 and CDR2 (germline): SGDLS, YYNGEE. DNA of the CDR3: TGTGCCAGCAGCGAACAGGGTTCTACTAATGAAAAACTGTTTTTT. Its protein is CASSEQGSTNEKLFF.